The clone carrying this T cell receptor beta chain was seen only a few times. This specimen comes from a study of blood T cells in healthy people across ages. Study information: Through template switching, about one barcoded beta molecule was captured per two T cells, as measured in model experiments.

Sample-barcoded 5' priming and a J-beta primer mix drove a second PCR of roughly 6 to 12 cycles. TCRdb passed the 5' RACE reads through MiXCR, listing each CDR3 protein once. The sample lists around 820,000 distinct CDR3 sequences; roughly 25% were seen once. Trimming took 1 base from V and 4 from J, leaving 9 bases between them. Germline V gene sequence: CDR1 SGHDT, CDR2 YYEEEE. CDR3 length: 14 amino acids. The same specimen was also included in a second study, on T cells of mothers and their children.

The sequencing input was blood. The source of this sequence is a boy aged 5-17 years in good health. This rearrangement joins TRBV5-6 to TRBJ2-4; TRBD1 or TRBD2 may be the D gene (5 bases each). CDR3: CASSLRGEKNIQYF. The CDR3 DNA sequence: TGTGCCAGCAGCTTGCGGGGCGAGAAAAACATTCAGTACTTC.